Shown below are 2 T cell receptor beta chains from a single sample sequenced in a study of CD8 T cells in Susac syndrome. Random hexamers were used to reverse transcribe 0.5 to 1 ug of RNA. TCRdb itself ran the immunoSEQ multiplex PCR reads through MiXCR, one entry per CDR3 protein. The data show hundreds of thousands of distinct CDR3 sequences, around 83% seen once. The sample was CD8+ T cells from PBMCs. These receptors were collected from a human donor with multiple sclerosis.

V and J are TRBV28 and TRBJ2-5; a possible D gene is TRBD2 (6 bases). Germline V lookup: CDR1 MDHEN, CDR2 SYDVKM. The CDR3 runs 15 residues. V was pared by 7 bases and J by 5 bases, with 20 bases between. The CDR3 reads CASNFGTSNKETQYF. CDR3 in DNA: TGTGCCAGCAATTTCGGGACTTCAAACAAGGAGACCCAGTACTTC.

The chain has TRBV19 and TRBJ2-7, with D perhaps TRBD1 (6 bases). The CDR3 is made up of 14 amino acids. Germline CDR1 reads LNHDA; CDR2 reads SQIVND (reference sequence). V was shortened by 5 bases and J by 2 bases, with 13 bases between the two germline ends. The CDR3 DNA sequence: TGTGCCAGTAGTTACGACAGGACCACCTACGAGCAGTACTTC. Translated: CASSYDRTTYEQYF. The full variable domain, its missing parts supplied by reference TRBV19 and TRBJ2-7, is DGGITQSPKYLFRKEGQNVTLSCEQNLNHDAMYWYRQDPGQGLRLIYYSQIVNDFQKGDIAEGYSVSREKKESFPLTVTSAQKNPTAFYLCASSYDRTTYEQYFGPGTRLTVT.